This TCR beta chain was profiled in a study of CD8+ T cells in alopecia areata. Overall study context: Those treated were given oral tofacitinib at 5 to 10 mg twice daily.

Study-level findings and limits: Besides other cells, scalp samples also yield sequences of resident alphabeta T cells from normal skin. Compared with normal scalp, lesional scalp had higher clonality and more expanded CD8+ clones.

PBMCs yielded sorted CD4+ and CD8+ T cells. For this clone: Its antigen remains unidentified.

V shed 4 bases and J shed 5 bases, with 10 bases lying between them. Germline-derived CDR1 and CDR2 are SGHDT and YYEEEE. The CDR3 length is 13 residues. RNA extraction and reverse transcription yielded cDNA as sequencing template. The protocol was immunoSEQ multiplex PCR, while the TCRdb copy is restricted to in-frame clones and leaves out a portion. The sample consists of roughly 180,000 clones, around 63% of them appearing once. The chain employs TRBV5-6 and TRBJ2-1, with D perhaps matching TRBD1 (6 bases). Sequences were derived from CD4+ T cells sorted from blood, sampled at week 0. The clonotype originates from a human donor with alopecia areata. CDR3 bases: TGTGCCAGCAGCCGGGACAATAACAATGAGCAGTTCTTC. Encoded protein: CASSRDNNNEQFF.